The 5 T cell receptor beta chains presented below share a single source sample, sequenced in a study of shared clonotypes between healthy human individuals. This table comes from immunoSEQ multiplex PCR, and its TCRdb copy is limited to in-frame clones, with some not included. The repertoire holds 2.3 million or so clones, 85% to 95% seen once, with about 0.37% in the top ten. The sequencing sample was made of naive CD4+ T cells from PBMCs. Subset in this sample: CD45RA+ positively selected. Receptor source: a man between 18 and 35 years old in good health. Some clones in this sample may be carry-over from other donors' samples.

On this clone itself: One end of the junction does not line up with germline, which may come from a read error. The rearrangement uses TRBV5-1 and TRBJ2-2; tentatively, D is TRBD1 or TRBD2 (6 bases each). Germline CDR1 SGHRS, CDR2 YFSETQ. This CDR3 comprises 17 residues. CDR3 sequence reads: CASRRGDGGPVTRELFF. CDR3 coding DNA: TGCGCCAGCAGACGAGGGGACGGGGGCCCGGTCACCAGGGAGCTGTTTTTT.

The chain couples TRBV11-2 to TRBJ1-1; the match to TRBD1 covers 10 bases. The CDR3 sequence is 16 residues long. Germline V gene sequence: CDR1 SGHAT, CDR2 FQNNGV. V was pared by 1 base and J by 3 bases, with 5 bases of the junction left unmatched. The CDR3 DNA reads TGTGCCAGCAGCTTAGGGATTGGACAGGGGGACACTGAAGCTTTCTTT. Its protein is CASSLGIGQGDTEAFF.

J is TRBJ1-5 and V is TRBV30; D remains ambiguous. Germline CDR1 reads GTSNPN; CDR2 reads SVGIG (reference sequence). V was cut by 3 bases and J by 2 bases, with 20 bases left in between. The CDR3 spans 17 residues. In nucleotides, the CDR3 is TGTGCCTGGAGGGCGGACTTATCGGTCATTGGCAATCAGCCCCAGCATTTT. This gives the protein CAWRADLSVIGNQPQHF.

The chain has TRBV7-9 and TRBJ2-7; D gene uncertain. Germline assignment: CDR1 SEHNR and CDR2 FQNEAQ (reference sequence). CDR3 length equals 14 residues. Trimming removed 2 bases at V and 2 bases at J, with 10 bases between. The CDR3 nucleotides are TGTGCCAGCAGCTTATTTCCAGAGACCTACGAGCAGTACTTC. Translation: CASSLFPETYEQYF.

This chain links TRBV18 with TRBJ2-3, with TRBD2 matching over 11 bases. The ends lost 3 bases at V and 0 bases at J; junction bases unmatched: 5. Per germline, CDR1 KGHSH and CDR2 LQKENI. This CDR3 spans 17 amino acids. The CDR3 DNA reads TGTGCCAGCTCACCTTTACTAGCGGGAGTGAGCACAGATACGCAGTATTTT. It yields the protein CASSPLLAGVSTDTQYF.